The clone carrying this T cell receptor beta chain was observed many times. The antigen is not known. TCRbeta library preparation incorporated unique molecular identifiers. TCRdb called the PCR reads again in MiXCR, with one record for every CDR3 protein. The sample carries almost 250,000 distinct CDR3 sequences, roughly 23% recorded once. The entry originates in a study of T-cell reconstitution after alpha-beta-depleted transplantation in children. Study findings and constraints: There were reportedly several hundred expanded graft clones from which alpha-beta T cells came about two months after transplant. Elevated TCRbeta diversity at day 60 was traced, in some patients, to surviving recipient T cells and thymic progenitors. Once a year had passed after transplant, T-cell counts and diversity came mostly from newly produced T cells.

The CDR3 runs to 14 residues. The germline gives CDR1 DFQATT, CDR2 SNEGSKA (reference sequence). With 7 bases clipped from V and 5 bases from J, the junction kept 11 bases outside the gene matches. The chain combines TRBV20-1 with TRBJ1-2; 9 bases map to TRBD1. This material consisted of PBMCs, taken before TCRalphabeta/CD19-depleted stem cell transplant. The clonotype originates from a girl aged 2 to 9 with Fanconi anemia, due to receive a stem cell transplant. This CDR3 reads CSVPGQGISYGYTF. In DNA, the CDR3 is TGCAGTGTCCCGGGACAGGGAATCTCGTATGGCTACACCTTC.